One T cell receptor (beta chain) is described in this entry. What it binds is unknown. TCR beta libraries were prepared from cDNA with unique molecular identifiers. The source material, about 0.9 to 10 million T cells, gave rise to about 460,000 cDNA molecules. TCRdb itself ran the PCR reads through MiXCR, one entry per CDR3 protein. The sample has more than 450,000 distinct CDR3 sequences, around 44% seen once. The data derive from a study of post-analysis software for immune sequencing data. General study findings and limits: Several TRBV segments, TRBV5-6, TRBV5-1 and TRBV20-1 among them, were found more frequent in patients than controls.

The CDR3 runs to 15 residues. The V end lost 5 bases, the J end lost 0 bases, and 16 bases lay between the germline ends. The V gene's germline CDR1 is SQVTM and CDR2 ANQGSEA. Specimen: blood. The chain uses TRBV29-1 and TRBJ1-2; D gene uncertain. This sequence originates from a girl under 18 with multiple sclerosis. The CDR3 loop reads CSVSPGNPANYGYTF. DNA of the CDR3: TGCAGCGTTTCACCAGGAAATCCAGCTAACTATGGCTACACCTTC.